This T cell receptor beta chain was found in a study of CD8 T cells in ankylosing spondylitis. From the 5' RACE reads, TCRdb called clonotypes with MiXCR, one entry per CDR3 protein. The data contain 200,000 to 300,000 distinct CDR3 sequences, around 9.1% of them singletons. Trimming stripped 3 bases from V and 5 bases from J, with 14 bases between. CDR3 length: 14 residues. Looked up from germline, CDR1 is LNHNV and CDR2 is YYDKDF (reference sequence). This clonotype has only a few counts. This TCR derives from a male donor with ankylosing spondylitis or in good health (not recorded which). The V call is TRBV15, the J call TRBJ2-7, with D perhaps TRBD1 (5 bases). Sequencing was done on a sample of blood, either unsorted or a sorted T cell fraction (not recorded which). CDR3 sequence: CATSRATDKHEQYF. The CDR3 nucleotides read TGTGCCACCAGCAGGGCTACGGACAAGCACGAGCAGTACTTC.